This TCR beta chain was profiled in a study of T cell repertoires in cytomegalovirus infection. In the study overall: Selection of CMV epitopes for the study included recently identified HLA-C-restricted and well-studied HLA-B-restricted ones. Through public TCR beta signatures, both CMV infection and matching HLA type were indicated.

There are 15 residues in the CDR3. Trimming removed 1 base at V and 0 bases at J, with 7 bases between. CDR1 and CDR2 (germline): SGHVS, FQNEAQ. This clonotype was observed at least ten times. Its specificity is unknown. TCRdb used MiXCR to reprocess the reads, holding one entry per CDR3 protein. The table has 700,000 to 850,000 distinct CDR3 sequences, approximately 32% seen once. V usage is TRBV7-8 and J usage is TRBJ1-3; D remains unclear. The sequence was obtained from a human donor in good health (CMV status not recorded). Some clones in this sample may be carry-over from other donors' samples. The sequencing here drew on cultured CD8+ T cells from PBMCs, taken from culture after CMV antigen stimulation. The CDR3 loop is CASSLVSVSGNTIYF. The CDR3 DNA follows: TGTGCCAGCAGCTTAGTTTCAGTCTCTGGAAACACCATATATTTT.